One and the same sample provided the 2 T cell receptor beta chains below, sequenced in a study of T cell responses to AZD1222 COVID-19 vaccine (TCRdb year 2021). Receptor amplification or capture employed the immunoSEQ multiplex PCR assay. TCRdb mirrors the immuneACCESS table, restricted to in-frame sequences. Some clones are absent from its copies; in checked studies, under half trace to an unresolved V gene, and the reason for the others is unknown. The sample contains about 130,000 clones, approximately 93% of them found a single time. The ten largest clones take up approximately 3.1% of the sample. Taken with the paper, the label for time point translates to: baseline before first vaccination. Sequences were derived from peripheral blood, sampled on day 0 of AZD1222 vaccination. Receptors originate from an adult in good health.

The chain couples TRBV5-1 to TRBJ2-3, with TRBD2 matching over 9 bases. The germline CDR1 and CDR2 sequences are SGHRS and YFSETQ. The CDR3 runs to 16 residues. The J segment lost 2 bases and the V segment lost 4 bases, leaving 8 bases of the junction unmatched. The CDR3 spells CASSPGGRADTDTQYF. The CDR3 bases are TGCGCCAGCAGCCCGGGCGGGAGGGCCGACACAGATACGCAGTATTTT.

The V and J genes are TRBV23-1 and TRBJ2-7, with unresolved D. TRBV23-1 is classed as an ORF, of uncertain function. The CDR3 sequence is 14 residues long. V lost 3 bases and J 3 bases, leaving 12 bases between the germline ends. CDR3 DNA sequence: TGCGCCAGCAGTCAGTCCGGGTTGGGCTACGAGCAGTACTTC. Amino acid sequence: CASSQSGLGYEQYF.